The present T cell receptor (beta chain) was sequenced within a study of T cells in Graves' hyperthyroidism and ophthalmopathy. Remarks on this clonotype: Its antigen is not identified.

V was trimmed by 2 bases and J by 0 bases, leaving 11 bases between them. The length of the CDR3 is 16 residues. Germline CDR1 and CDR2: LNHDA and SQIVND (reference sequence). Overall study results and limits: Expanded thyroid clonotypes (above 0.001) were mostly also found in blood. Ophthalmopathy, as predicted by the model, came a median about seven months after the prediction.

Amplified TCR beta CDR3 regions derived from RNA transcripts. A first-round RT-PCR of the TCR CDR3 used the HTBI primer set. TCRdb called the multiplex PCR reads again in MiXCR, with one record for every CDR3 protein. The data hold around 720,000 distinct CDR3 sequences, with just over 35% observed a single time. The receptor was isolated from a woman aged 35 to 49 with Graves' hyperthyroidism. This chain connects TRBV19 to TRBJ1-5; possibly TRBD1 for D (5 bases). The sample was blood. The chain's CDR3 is CASSIMGLRSNQPQHF. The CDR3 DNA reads TGTGCCAGTAGTATAATGGGGCTTCGTAGCAATCAGCCCCAGCATTTT.